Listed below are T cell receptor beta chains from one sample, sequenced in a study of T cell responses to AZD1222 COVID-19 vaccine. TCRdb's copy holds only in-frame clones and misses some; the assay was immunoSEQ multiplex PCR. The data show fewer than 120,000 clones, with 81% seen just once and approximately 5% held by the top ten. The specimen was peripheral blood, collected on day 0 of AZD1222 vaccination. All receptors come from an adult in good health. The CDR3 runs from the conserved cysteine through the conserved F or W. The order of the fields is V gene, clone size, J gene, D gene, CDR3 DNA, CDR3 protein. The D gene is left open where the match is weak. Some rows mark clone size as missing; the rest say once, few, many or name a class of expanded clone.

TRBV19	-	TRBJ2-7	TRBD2	TGTGCCAGTAGAGAGACTAGCGGGAGGGATGTACGAGTTATCGTGCAGTACTTC	CASRETSGRDVRVIVQYF
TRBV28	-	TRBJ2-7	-	TGTGCCAGCAGTTTAACGGACACCTACGAGCAGTACTTC	CASSLTDTYEQYF
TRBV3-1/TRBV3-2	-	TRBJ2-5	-	TGTGCCAGCAGCCTAACGGGGGCTGGGGAGACCCAGTACTTC	CASSLTGAGETQYF
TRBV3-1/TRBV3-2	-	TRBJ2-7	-	TGTGCCAGCAGCCAAGGGGGGCCCTACGAGCAGTACTTC	CASSQGGPYEQYF
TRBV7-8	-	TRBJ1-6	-	TGTGCCAGCAGCTTAGGGGGAACAGGCAATTCACCCCTCCACTTT	CASSLGGTGNSPLHF
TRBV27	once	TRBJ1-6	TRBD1	TGTGCCAGCAGTTTATCAGGGGGCCGCGGTTCACCCCTCCACTTT	CASSLSGGRGSPLHF
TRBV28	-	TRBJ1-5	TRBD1	TGTGCCAGCAGACTGGGACAGGGGCCCCAGCATTTT	CASRLGQGPQHF
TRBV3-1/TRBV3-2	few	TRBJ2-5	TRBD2	TGTGCCAGCAGCCAAGCTCCGGCCAGCGGGGGATACTTC	CASSQAPASGGYF
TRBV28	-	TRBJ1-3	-	TGTGCCAGCAGTTTATACTTCTTAAGACACCCCTCTGGAAACACCATATATTTT	CASSLYFLRHPSGNTIYF
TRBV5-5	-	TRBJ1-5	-	TGTGCCAGCAGCTTGATGGGGGGAGGCAATCAGCCCCAGCATTTT	CASSLMGGGNQPQHF
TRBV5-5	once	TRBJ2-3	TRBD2	TGTGCCAGCAGCTTGGCCCCTAGCGGGAACACAGATACGCAGTATTTT	CASSLAPSGNTDTQYF
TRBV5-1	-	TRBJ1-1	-	TGCGCCAGCAGCTTGGATCCAGAAGGGAGGGGAGCTTTCTTT	CASSLDPEGRGAFF
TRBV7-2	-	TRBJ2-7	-	TGTGCCAGCAGCCCGGACGGAAACCTACTAAACTACGAGCAGTACTTC	CASSPDGNLLNYEQYF
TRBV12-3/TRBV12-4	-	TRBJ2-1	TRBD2	TGTGCCAGCAGTTACGGGGGGGCGGGTGAGCAGTTCTTC	CASSYGGAGEQFF
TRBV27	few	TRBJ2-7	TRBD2	TGTGCCAGCAGTGGACTAGCGGGGCCCTCCTACGAGCAGTACTTC	CASSGLAGPSYEQYF
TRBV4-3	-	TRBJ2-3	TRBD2	TGCGCCAGCAGCCAAGATAGACTAGCGGGAGGGACAGATACGCAGTATTTT	CASSQDRLAGGTDTQYF
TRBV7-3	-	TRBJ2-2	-	TGTGCCAGCAGCTTAAATCCCAACACCGGGGAGCTGTTTTTT	CASSLNPNTGELFF
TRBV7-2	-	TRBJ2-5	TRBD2	TGTGCCAGCAGCCTAGGGACTACCGAGACCCAGTACTTC	CASSLGTTETQYF
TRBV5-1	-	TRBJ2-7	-	TGCGCCAGCAGCTTGGTTCCGGATAGCTACGAGCAGTACTTC	CASSLVPDSYEQYF
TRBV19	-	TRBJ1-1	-	TGTGCCAGTAGGTCACAGGGCCCCACTGAAGCTTTCTTT	CASRSQGPTEAFF
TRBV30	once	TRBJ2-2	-	TGTGCCTGGACGTACACCGGGGAGCTGTTTTTT	CAWTYTGELFF
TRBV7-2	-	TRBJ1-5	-	TGTGCCAGCAGCTTAGATAGTTCACAGCCCCAGCATTTT	CASSLDSSQPQHF
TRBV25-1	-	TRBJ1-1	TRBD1	TGTGCCAGCAGTGTACAGGGGGGGATCACTGAAGCTTTCTTT	CASSVQGGITEAFF
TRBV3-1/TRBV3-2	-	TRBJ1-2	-	TGTGCCAGCAGCCAAGTACTCCAGGTCTATGGCTACACCTTC	CASSQVLQVYGYTF
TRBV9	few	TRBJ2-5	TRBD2	TGTGCCAGCAGCGGGTGGGGGAGGGCGTTCGGCGAAGAGACCCAGTACTTC	CASSGWGRAFGEETQYF
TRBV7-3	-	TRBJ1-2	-	TGTGCCAGCAGCTTACGGGCAGACTATGGCTACACCTTC	CASSLRADYGYTF
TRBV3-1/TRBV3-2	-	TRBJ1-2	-	TGTGCCAGCAGCCCGCGGATTGGAGGGGGTGACTATGGCTACACCTTC	CASSPRIGGGDYGYTF
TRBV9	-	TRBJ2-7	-	TGTGCCAGCAGCGTAGGAGGGGCAGGTGAGCAGTACTTC	CASSVGGAGEQYF
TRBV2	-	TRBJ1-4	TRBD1	TGTGCCAGCAGTTTAACAGGGACAGGCGAAAAACTGTTTTTT	CASSLTGTGEKLFF
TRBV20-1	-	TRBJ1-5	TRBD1	TGCAGTGCTAGTAGACAGGGGGCCGGTGGCAATCAGCCCCAGCATTTT	CSASRQGAGGNQPQHF